These 23 T cell receptor beta chains were sequenced from one sample in a study of T cell responses to AZD1222 COVID-19 vaccine. The method was immunoSEQ multiplex PCR; TCRdb's version includes in-frame clones alone and lacks a portion of them. The table has around 99,000 clones, under 95% seen once; the top ten hold roughly a fifth. This material consisted of peripheral blood, taken on day 0 of AZD1222 vaccination. The receptors originated from an adult in good health.

The chain recombines TRBV6-2 or TRBV6-3 with TRBJ2-7; tentatively, D is TRBD2 (5 bases). The CDR3 is 16 residues long. CDR1 and CDR2 from the germline V gene are MNHEY and SVGEGT. Trimming cost V 0 bases and J 4 bases, with 16 bases left between them. CDR3 in DNA: TGTGCCAGCAGTTACTCGAGCGAGGGCCCCAATTACGAGCAGTACTTC. Amino acids: CASSYSSEGPNYEQYF.

This CDR3 is CASLPGRGGVETQYF. CDR3 nucleotides: TGTGCCAGTTTACCTGGGCGGGGGGGCGTAGAGACCCAGTACTTC. This sequence joins TRBV19 and TRBJ2-5; 9 positions match TRBD2. The CDR3 is 15 amino acids. Unmatched junction bases numbered 11, after V lost 8 bases and J lost 4 bases. From germline, CDR1 is LNHDA and CDR2 SQIVND (reference sequence).

This clone has a single count. The chain has TRBV5-1 and TRBJ2-3, with D perhaps being TRBD1 or TRBD2 (6 bases each). The CDR3 is 15 residues long. The V gene's germline CDR1 is SGHRS and CDR2 YFSETQ. V lost 0 bases, J lost 4 bases, and 12 bases lay in between. In DNA, the CDR3 is TGCGCCAGCAGCTTGGTGTCGGGGGCCGCAGATACGCAGTATTTT. Its translation is CASSLVSGAADTQYF.

The chain is built from TRBV30 and TRBJ1-1; possible D gene TRBD1, 5 bases. The ends were cut back, 5 bases at V and 5 bases at J, with 15 bases in the middle. In germline, CDR1 is GTSNPN, CDR2 SVGIG (reference sequence). The CDR3 sequence is 13 residues long. The CDR3 loop is CAWDRQTRTEAFF. CDR3 in DNA: TGTGCCTGGGACAGACAGACCCGAACTGAAGCTTTCTTT.

V usage is TRBV2 and J usage is TRBJ1-5, with D possibly TRBD1 on 6 matching bases. The CDR3 extends over 14 amino acids. The germline V and J ends were trimmed by 6 bases and 1 base, with 10 bases remaining between them. Germline-derived CDR1 and CDR2 are SNHLY and FYNNEI. The CDR3 region is CASRRDTSNQPQHF. The CDR3 DNA is TGTGCCAGCAGGCGGGACACAAGCAATCAGCCCCAGCATTTT.

This clone was counted once. The chain recombines TRBV19 with TRBJ1-6, with D uncertain. CDR3 length: 15 amino acids. CDR1 is LNHDA, CDR2 SQIVND, per germline (reference sequence). Trimming removed 5 bases at V and 10 bases at J, with 18 bases between. The CDR3 is CASSPRDTTRSPLHF. DNA of the CDR3: TGTGCCAGTAGTCCGCGAGACACCACACGCTCACCCCTCCACTTT.

This clone was seen a handful of times. In DNA form, the CDR3 reads TGTGCCAGCAGCGTTAGGGGAGAGCTCAATGAGCAGTTCTTC. This encodes CASSVRGELNEQFF. The rearrangement uses TRBV9 and TRBJ2-1; D could derive from TRBD1 or TRBD2 (5 bases each). The CDR3 consists of 14 residues. Per germline, CDR1 SGDLS and CDR2 YYNGEE. The germline V and J ends were trimmed by 2 bases and 6 bases, with 12 bases remaining between them.

This chain links TRBV7-2 with TRBJ2-5, with a tentative D call TRBD2 (5 bases). With 5 bases removed from V and 2 bases from J, the gap between germline ends came to 15 bases. The CDR3 runs 15 residues. From germline, CDR1 is SGHTA and CDR2 FQGNSA. CDR3 sequence: CASSRASGVQETQYF. The CDR3 nucleotides read TGTGCCAGCAGCAGGGCAAGCGGCGTACAAGAGACCCAGTACTTC.

CDR3 region: CASSYRATEAFF. The CDR3 DNA reads as TGTGCCAGTAGTTACAGGGCCACTGAAGCTTTCTTT. The genes are TRBV19 and TRBJ1-1, with D possibly TRBD1 on 6 matching bases. The V gene's germline CDR1 is LNHDA and CDR2 SQIVND (reference sequence). V was pared by 5 bases and J by 4 bases, with 8 bases between. The CDR3 runs 12 residues.

The rearrangement uses TRBV6-5 and TRBJ2-7, with TRBD2 as a possible D gene (5 bases). Trimming took 5 bases from V and 0 from J, leaving 14 bases between them. CDR1 and CDR2 from the germline V gene are MNHEY and SVGAGI. The CDR3 runs to 15 residues. DNA of the CDR3: TGTGCCAGCAGTAACGCGCACGGAGGCTCCTACGAGCAGTACTTC. Translated: CASSNAHGGSYEQYF.

The chain joins TRBV19 to TRBJ2-5, with a possible D match to TRBD1 (7 bases). This CDR3 spans 12 amino acids. V was cut by 8 bases and J by 5 bases, with 12 bases left in between. CDR1 LNHDA and CDR2 SQIVND come from the germline V gene (reference sequence). As DNA, the CDR3 is TGTGCCAGTTCAGGGGGGCGGGAGACCCAGTACTTC. This translates into CASSGGRETQYF. The variable domain in full, with the rest retrieved from reference TRBV19 and TRBJ2-5, is DGGITQSPKYLFRKEGQNVTLSCEQNLNHDAMYWYRQDPGQGLRLIYYSQIVNDFQKGDIAEGYSVSREKKESFPLTVTSAQKNPTAFYLCASSGGRETQYFGPGTRLLVL.

V usage is TRBV5-8 and J usage is TRBJ1-5, with D perhaps matching TRBD1 (5 bases). The CDR3 is 13 residues long. Germline-derived CDR1 and CDR2 are SGHTS and YDEGEE. Trimming pared 2 bases from V and 7 bases from J, leaving 10 bases between. CDR3 loop: CASSFGGGQPQHF. Here the CDR3 DNA reads TGTGCCAGCAGCTTCGGGGGTGGGCAGCCCCAGCATTTT. Looking up the rest from reference TRBV5-8 and TRBJ1-5 gives the full variable domain: EAGVTQSPTHLIKTRGQQATLRCSPISGHTSVYWYQQALGLGLQFLLWYDEGEERNRGNFPPRFSGRQFPNYSSELNVNALELEDSALYLCASSFGGGQPQHFGDGTRLSIL.

The chain couples TRBV18 to TRBJ1-4, with a tentative D call TRBD1 (6 bases). Trimming took 6 bases from V and 8 from J, leaving 19 bases between them. There are 15 residues in the CDR3. Germline CDR1 KGHSH, CDR2 LQKENI. The CDR3 here is CASSLDIGQYEKLFF. The CDR3 nucleotides are TGTGCCAGCTCCCTCGATATAGGACAGTACGAAAAACTGTTTTTT. The complete variable domain, with remaining parts taken from reference TRBV18 and TRBJ1-4, reads NAGVMQNPRHLVRRRGQEARLRCSPMKGHSHVYWYRQLPEEGLKFMVYLQKENIIDESGMPKERFSAEFPKEGPSILRIQQVVRGDSAAYFCASSLDIGQYEKLFFGSGTQLSVL.

CDR3 bases: TGCAGCGCCAGGGCCAGCCATAGCAATCAGCCCCAGCATTTT. This codes for CSARASHSNQPQHF. This rearrangement joins TRBV29-1 to TRBJ1-5, with D possibly matching TRBD1 (5 bases). The CDR3 has 14 amino acids. CDR1 is SQVTM and CDR2 is ANQGSEA in the germline V gene. V was trimmed by 7 bases and J by 0 bases, leaving 13 bases between them.

This chain joins TRBV6-5 and TRBJ1-1; weak D call: TRBD1 (5 bases). Germline V gene data show CDR1 as MNHEY and CDR2 as SVGAGI. This CDR3 region has 14 residues. V lost 0 bases and J 1 base, leaving 6 bases between the germline ends. Here the CDR3 reads CASSYSGTNTEAFF. CDR3 sequence (DNA): TGTGCCAGCAGTTACTCGGGGACGAACACTGAAGCTTTCTTT.

The chain recombines TRBV5-1 with TRBJ1-3; 7 positions agree with TRBD1. There are 15 residues in the CDR3. Germline V lookup: CDR1 SGHRS, CDR2 YFSETQ. The trim removed 3 bases at V and 2 bases at J, leaving 5 bases unmatched. The CDR3 sequence: CASSWRQGTGNTIYF. DNA for the CDR3: TGCGCCAGCAGCTGGAGACAGGGAACTGGAAACACCATATATTTT.

This chain uses TRBV19 with TRBJ2-7; D tentatively fits TRBD1 or TRBD2 (5 bases each). CDR1 and CDR2 from the germline V gene are LNHDA and SQIVND (reference sequence). The CDR3 runs 12 residues. V was pared by 1 base and J by 6 bases, with 7 bases between. The CDR3 bases are TGTGCCAGTAGTATAGTCGGGACCGAGCAGTACTTC. This translates into CASSIVGTEQYF.

This CDR3 reads CASSAPTRTQETQYF. The CDR3 DNA reads as TGTGCCAGCAGCGCCCCTACTCGGACCCAAGAGACCCAGTACTTC. The chain links TRBV6-2 or TRBV6-3 to TRBJ2-5; D gene unclear. This CDR3 has 15 residues. The V end was cut by 6 bases, the J end by 1 base, with 15 bases between. Germline V gene data show CDR1 as MNHEY and CDR2 as SVGEGT.

V gene TRBV19 combines with J gene TRBJ1-6; D gene uncertain. Per the germline V gene, CDR1 is LNHDA and CDR2 is SQIVND (reference sequence). The CDR3 runs to 17 residues. Trimming shortened V by 6 bases and J by 0 bases, and 15 bases separated the two germline ends. The chain's CDR3 is CASSPRGGGSYNSPLHF. The CDR3 DNA reads as TGTGCCAGTAGCCCGCGCGGAGGAGGCTCCTATAATTCACCCCTCCACTTT.

The rearrangement uses TRBV7-2 and TRBJ1-6; no clear D gene. Germline V lookup: CDR1 SGHTA, CDR2 FQGNSA. The germline V and J ends were trimmed by 1 base and 10 bases, with 2 bases remaining between them. There are 11 residues in the CDR3. The CDR3 protein is CASSLDSPLHF. CDR3 sequence (DNA): TGTGCCAGCAGCTTAGACTCACCCCTCCACTTT.

The chain links TRBV3-1 (or the pseudogene TRBV3-2) to TRBJ1-1; 7 nucleotides match TRBD1. CDR1 is LGHDT, CDR2 YNNKEL, per germline (reference sequence). The CDR3 is made up of 14 amino acids. The junction had 12 bases not matched to a gene; V was cut back by 4 bases and J by 10 bases. Here the CDR3 reads CASSPKTGKIGAFF. The CDR3 DNA reads as TGTGCCAGCAGCCCTAAGACAGGGAAGATCGGAGCTTTCTTT.

The rearrangement uses TRBV5-1 and TRBJ1-4; no clear D. Germline assignment: CDR1 SGHRS and CDR2 YFSETQ. Trimming took 4 bases from V and 8 from J, leaving 15 bases between them. CDR3 size: 14 residues. CDR3 region: CASSVSGLGEKLFF. The DNA of the CDR3 is TGCGCCAGCAGCGTCAGTGGTCTTGGGGAAAAACTGTTTTTT.

This sequence joins TRBV3-1 (or the pseudogene TRBV3-2) and TRBJ2-7, with 11 bases lining up with TRBD2. This CDR3 spans 15 amino acids. CDR1 is LGHDT, CDR2 YNNKEL, per germline (reference sequence). With 6 bases clipped from V and 3 bases from J, the junction kept 7 bases outside the gene matches. The CDR3 nucleotides are TGTGCCAGCAGTCCCGGGACTAGCGGAATCTACGAGCAGTACTTC. Translation gives CASSPGTSGIYEQYF.